Given below is one T cell receptor (beta chain) in context. Antigen unknown. The sample is drawn from a study of shared clonotypes between healthy human individuals. Across the whole study: Donor composition was two women and a few men, aged 18 to 49.

This CDR3 comprises 16 residues. Germline V gives CDR1 MDHEN, CDR2 SYDVKM. Trimming cost V 6 bases and J 2 bases, with 20 bases left between them. In the source study's methods: With immunoSEQ giving junction-only sequences and no quality scores, filtering differed. Sequenced by immunoSEQ multiplex PCR; TCRdb stores in-frame clones only, minus some. V, J and clone size are those of that table, while D and trimming were read from the DNA. The sample lists over 400,000 clones; roughly 80% were seen once. Study-wide results and caveats: The authors sampled blood alone, and tissue repertoires likely differ.

Each sample came from a Caucasian adult donor living in Nashville, Tennessee. This receptor was taken from a woman aged 40 to 50 in good health. Some clones in this sample may be carry-over from other donors' samples. Sample: PBMCs. V usage is TRBV28 and J usage is TRBJ2-7, with D tentatively TRBD2 (6 bases). The CDR3 spells CASSSSAGTETYEQYF. Written as DNA, the CDR3 is TGTGCCAGCAGCAGTTCGGCCGGGACTGAAACCTACGAGCAGTACTTC.